The rows below give T cell receptor beta chains drawn from one sample of a study of vaccination and CD4 T cells after COVID-19. A single record per CDR3 protein comes from TCRdb applying MiXCR to the PCR reads. The repertoire holds around 20,000 distinct CDR3 sequences, about 61% seen once, with under 10% in the top ten. Their target antigens are unknown. The specimen sequenced was CD4+ T cells from blood, cultured in vitro. The receptors derive from a human donor who had recovered from COVID-19. Both conserved end residues are part of each CDR3. The order of the fields is clone size, J gene, V gene, D gene, CDR3 protein, CDR3 DNA. The D gene is left open where the match is weak. Size values are once, few and many counts, or a class for expanded clones, and some rows have none.

.,TRBJ2-3,TRBV28,.,CASSEGNTDTQYF,TGTGCCAGCAGTGAAGGGAACACAGATACGCAGTATTTT
.,TRBJ2-3,TRBV6-2/TRBV6-3,TRBD2,CASSYPTIWASGGSADTQYF,TGTGCCAGCAGTTACCCGACGATTTGGGCTAGCGGGGGTTCGGCAGATACGCAGTATTTT
.,TRBJ2-5,TRBV28,TRBD1,CASSSPGTGGETQYF,TGTGCCAGCAGCTCCCCCGGGACAGGGGGAGAGACCCAGTACTTC
.,TRBJ2-5,TRBV20-1,.,CSARAGSGETQYF,TGCAGTGCTAGAGCCGGCAGTGGGGAGACCCAGTACTTC
.,TRBJ2-7,TRBV7-8,.,CASSLETGPLVSEQYF,TGTGCCAGCAGCTTAGAGACGGGCCCCCTCGTAAGCGAGCAGTACTTC
few,TRBJ1-5,TRBV30,TRBD1,CAWSGDRAFQPQHF,TGTGCCTGGAGCGGAGACAGGGCGTTTCAGCCCCAGCATTTT
.,TRBJ1-3,TRBV6-1,.,CASTQGTSGNTIYF,TGTGCCAGCACTCAGGGGACCTCTGGAAACACCATATATTTT
.,TRBJ1-5,TRBV19,TRBD1,CASRPPLGRGERNQPQHF,TGTGCCAGTAGGCCCCCGCTGGGCAGGGGGGAACGAAATCAGCCCCAGCATTTT
.,TRBJ2-7,TRBV6-2/TRBV6-3,TRBD1,CASRKDRGRTYEQYF,TGTGCCAGCAGGAAGGACAGGGGTCGCACCTACGAGCAGTACTTC
.,TRBJ1-4,TRBV7-2,.,CASSLEGQGWSVEKLFF,TGTGCCAGCAGCTTAGAGGGGCAGGGGTGGTCCGTTGAAAAACTGTTTTTT
.,TRBJ1-2,TRBV30,TRBD1,CAWGHRGANYGYTF,TGTGCCTGGGGGCACAGGGGCGCGAACTATGGCTACACCTTC
.,TRBJ2-7,TRBV7-9,.,CASSPPWRVTFHEQYF,TGTGCCAGCAGCCCCCCTTGGAGAGTTACCTTCCACGAGCAGTACTTC
.,TRBJ2-3,TRBV4-1,.,CASSQVPDTQYF,TGCGCCAGCAGCCAAGTTCCGGATACGCAGTATTTT
.,TRBJ1-2,TRBV28,.,CASTLLRGDGYTF,TGTGCCAGCACCCTCCTGAGGGGTGATGGCTACACCTTC
few,TRBJ1-2,TRBV7-9,.,CASSSSGSRDPYGYTF,TGTGCCAGCAGCTCAAGCGGGAGCAGAGATCCCTATGGCTACACCTTC
.,TRBJ2-5,TRBV5-1,TRBD2,CASSTPAGGSETQYF,TGCGCCAGCAGCACCCCAGCGGGAGGGTCTGAGACCCAGTACTTC
.,TRBJ1-5,TRBV19,.,CASSAPWGARNQPQHF,TGTGCCAGTAGTGCTCCCTGGGGGGCAAGGAATCAGCCCCAGCATTTT
once,TRBJ2-2,TRBV11-3,.,CASSLVSGATGELFF,TGTGCCAGCAGCTTAGTCTCCGGGGCCACCGGGGAGCTGTTTTTT
.,TRBJ1-2,TRBV10-1,.,CASSESSGSRYTF,TGCGCCAGTAGTGAGTCGTCCGGAAGCCGTTACACCTTC
.,TRBJ2-5,TRBV27,TRBD2,CASMSRDYSASWDGGTQYF,TGTGCCAGCATGTCCCGGGACTATTCTGCCTCTTGGGACGGGGGGACCCAGTACTTC
.,TRBJ1-5,TRBV5-6,.,CASSTGTGINRPQHF,TGTGCCAGCAGTACCGGGACGGGGATTAATCGGCCCCAGCATTTT
.,TRBJ2-2,TRBV4-1,.,CASSQDSPGTGELFF,TGCGCCAGCAGCCAAGATTCTCCAGGGACCGGGGAGCTGTTTTTT
.,TRBJ2-6,TRBV19,TRBD1,CASSLTPGQGARANVLTF,TGTGCCAGTAGTCTCACTCCGGGACAGGGGGCCCGGGCCAACGTCCTGACTTTC